Listed here are 10 T cell receptor beta chains from one sample, sequenced in a study of cytomegalovirus exposure and HLA in healthy donors. 60 Vbeta and 13 Jbeta primers were used in PCR. This table comes from immunoSEQ multiplex PCR, and its TCRdb copy is limited to in-frame clones, with some not included. Of about 190,000 clones in the sample, 60% to 80% were seen once. Sequencing was done on a sample of PBMCs. The source is a woman aged 30 to 39 in good health and CMV-seropositive.

J is TRBJ2-2 and V is TRBV6-1, with 12 bases lining up with TRBD2. CDR1 and CDR2 from the germline V gene are MNHNS and SASEGT. The junction had 7 bases not matched to a gene; V was cut back by 6 bases and J by 8 bases. The CDR3 covers 15 residues. The CDR3 sequence is CASRRRLAGAGELFF. The DNA of the CDR3 is TGTGCCAGCAGGCGACGACTAGCGGGAGCGGGGGAGCTGTTTTTT.

The chain carries TRBV7-3 and TRBJ2-5; 14 bases are a match to TRBD2. Trimming removed 5 bases from V and 5 bases from J; junction bases left unmatched: 7. Per the germline V gene, CDR1 is SGHTA and CDR2 is FQGTGA. The CDR3 runs to 16 residues. In nucleotides, the CDR3 is TGTGCCAGCAGCGGGGGGACTAGCGGGAGTAGGGAGACCCAGTACTTC. Its protein product is CASSGGTSGSRETQYF.

The gene calls are TRBV7-9 and TRBJ2-3; 8 bases line up with TRBD2. CDR1 is SEHNR, CDR2 FQNEAQ, per germline (reference sequence). V was pared by 5 bases and J by 2 bases, with 9 bases of the junction left unmatched. CDR3 length equals 16 residues. CDR3 nucleotides: TGTGCCAGCAGCCCCCGGGGGGGGCGGGTCACAGATACGCAGTATTTT. It encodes CASSPRGGRVTDTQYF.

This chain connects TRBV2 to TRBJ1-1, with D possibly matching TRBD1 (5 bases). This CDR3 region has 14 residues. Trimming left V 6 bases short and J 4 bases short, with 15 bases between. The V gene's germline CDR1 is SNHLY and CDR2 FYNNEI. CDR3 amino acids: CASSPRGLSTEAFF. The CDR3 coding sequence is TGTGCCAGCAGCCCCCGGGGGTTGAGCACTGAAGCTTTCTTT.

The chain carries TRBV6-1 and TRBJ2-6, with TRBD1 matching 7 bases. There are 15 residues in the CDR3. Germline assignment: CDR1 MNHNS and CDR2 SASEGT. Trimming took 6 bases from V and 4 from J; bases not matched to a gene: 6. For the CDR3, the DNA is TGTGCCAGCAGAGGACAGGAGGTAGGGGCCAACGTCCTGACTTTC. It yields the protein CASRGQEVGANVLTF.

This clone came up a few times. The chain combines TRBV7-9 with TRBJ1-1; D remains ambiguous. Trimming removed 0 bases from V and 7 bases from J, with 12 bases in between. The CDR3 has 14 amino acids. Germline assignment: CDR1 SEHNR and CDR2 FQNEAQ (reference sequence). Here the CDR3 reads CASSLALNRGEAFF. Here the CDR3 DNA reads TGTGCCAGCAGCTTAGCGCTAAATCGGGGTGAAGCTTTCTTT.

The CDR3 protein is CASSDRGLFYGYTF. In nucleotides, the CDR3 is TGTGCCAGCAGCGACAGGGGACTCTTCTATGGCTACACCTTC. The chain couples TRBV7-2 to TRBJ1-2, with 8 bases matching TRBD1. The CDR3 runs to 14 residues. J gave up 4 bases and V 5 bases, and 6 bases lay outside the gene matches. Germline V gene lookup returns CDR1 SGHTA and CDR2 FQGNSA.

V is TRBV11-2 and J is TRBJ2-7; TRBD2 agrees at 7 bases. With 5 bases clipped from V and 3 bases from J, the junction kept 13 bases outside the gene matches. Germline V lookup: CDR1 SGHAT, CDR2 FQNNGV. This CDR3 spans 16 amino acids. CDR3 amino acids: CASSRPAGEGRYEQYF. DNA of the CDR3: TGTGCCAGCAGCCGCCCTGCGGGGGAGGGCCGCTACGAGCAGTACTTC.

J is TRBJ1-5 and V is TRBV18; a weak D match, TRBD1 (6 bases). The CDR3 loop spans 19 amino acids. Looked up from germline, CDR1 is KGHSH and CDR2 is LQKENI. V lost 3 bases and J 0 bases, leaving 21 bases between the germline ends. CDR3 sequence reads: CASSPETGPDLYSNQPQHF. The CDR3 coding sequence is TGTGCCAGCTCACCCGAAACAGGGCCCGATCTTTATAGCAATCAGCCCCAGCATTTT. Full variable domain (rest looked up from reference TRBV18 and TRBJ1-5): NAGVMQNPRHLVRRRGQEARLRCSPMKGHSHVYWYRQLPEEGLKFMVYLQKENIIDESGMPKERFSAEFPKEGPSILRIQQVVRGDSAAYFCASSPETGPDLYSNQPQHFGDGTRLSIL.

This chain uses TRBV2 with TRBJ1-4, with D tentatively TRBD1 (5 bases). The germline gives CDR1 SNHLY, CDR2 FYNNEI. V gave up 3 bases and J gave up 7 bases, with 12 bases separating them. The CDR3 extends over 14 amino acids. This CDR3 reads CASSEGQVTEKLFF. In DNA, the CDR3 is TGTGCCAGCAGTGAGGGGCAGGTAACTGAAAAACTGTTTTTT.